The 15 T cell receptor beta chains below come from one sample, sequenced in a study of T cell clonality in common variable immunodeficiency. Sequencing was performed with immunoSEQ multiplex PCR; in TCRdb, only in-frame clones are kept and a portion is missing. The record shows more than 35,000 clones for this sample, with no singletons present. Sequenced material: peripheral blood mononuclear cells. These TCRs come from a person aged 18 to 69 in good health.

This clone showed up many times. The read ends 3 residues shy of where the CDR3 ends; the end is completed using the germline J gene. V is TRBV4-1 and J is TRBJ1-1; 11 nucleotides agree with TRBD1. Germline V gives CDR1 MGHRA, CDR2 YSYEKL. The CDR3 spans 17 residues. V dropped 1 base and J dropped 5; count of bases not matched to a gene: 9. The CDR3 bases that were read are TGCGCCAGCAGCCAAGCCCACGGACAGGGGGCGAGGACTGAA. Translated, it gives CASSQAHGQGARTE. The whole CDR3 is CASSQAHGQGARTEAFF.

This clone was detected many times. The read finishes 3 residues shy of the CDR3 end, and the germline J gene is used to complete it. The chain recombines TRBV9 with TRBJ2-1; the match to TRBD2 covers 11 bases. The V gene's germline CDR1 is SGDLS and CDR2 YYNGEE. CDR3 length: 17 amino acids. Trimming cost V 3 bases and J 1 base; bases outside gene matches: 6. This CDR3 is CASSGWTSGLSYNEQFF. The sequenced CDR3 bases are TGTGCCAGCAGCGGATGGACTAGCGGGCTGTCCTACAATGAG.

This clone was seen repeatedly, ten times or more. The CDR3 extends 3 residues past the end of the read, so its final part is completed from the germline J gene. The rearrangement joins TRBV2 to TRBJ2-7; 11 bases fit TRBD2. In germline, CDR1 is SNHLY, CDR2 FYNNEI. The CDR3 has 16 amino acids. V dropped 4 bases and J dropped 0; count of bases not matched to a gene: 5. The CDR3 sequence is CASSGPGLAVSYEQYF. The DNA read from the CDR3 is TGTGCCAGCAGTGGGCCGGGACTAGCGGTCTCCTACGAG. The whole variable domain, filled in from reference TRBV2 and TRBJ2-7, reads EPEVTQTPSHQVTQMGQEVILRCVPISNHLYFYWYRQILGQKVEFLVSFYNNEISEKSEIFDDQFSVERPDGSNFTLKIRSTKLEDSAMYFCASSGPGLAVSYEQYFGPGTRLTVT.

This clone was recorded at least ten times. Coverage ceases 3 residues before the CDR3 finishes, and the germline J gene fills in the end. This chain links TRBV20-1 with TRBJ2-1; D is tentatively TRBD1 or TRBD2 (7 bases each). V was trimmed by 5 bases and J by 5 bases, leaving 16 bases between them. CDR3 size: 14 residues. CDR1 DFQATT and CDR2 SNEGSKA come from the germline V gene (reference sequence). Incomplete CDR3 DNA: TGCAGTGCTTCAGACAGGGAGGGAGACAATGAG. Its translation: CSASDREGDNE. The full CDR3 is CSASDREGDNEQFF.

In its sample, this clone was seen many times. An end of the junction differs from the germline gene, which may be a read error. The read falls 3 residues short of the CDR3 end, and the missing part is taken from the germline J gene. J is TRBJ1-5 and V is TRBV4-2; maybe TRBD1 (5 bases). Per germline, CDR1 LGHNA and CDR2 YNFKEQ. CDR3 length: 17 residues. The covered CDR3 bases are TGCGCCAGCAGCCAAGAGTGGGGGGACCCTAGCAATCAGCCC. Translation gives CASSQEWGDPSNQP. The CDR3 as a whole reads CASSQEWGDPSNQPQHF.

At least ten counts were recorded for this clone. With a much larger clone just one base away, this may be a read error. The read falls 3 residues short of the CDR3 end, and the missing part is taken from the germline J gene. V is TRBV20-1 and J is TRBJ1-6, with 10 bases matching TRBD1. V lost 5 bases and J lost 10; bases outside the gene matches: 5. CDR1 and CDR2 (germline): DFQATT, SNEGSKA (reference sequence). The CDR3 has 13 amino acids. The sequenced part of the CDR3 DNA is TGCAGTGCTCAGGGACAGGGGAAGTCACCC. Translation gives CSAQGQGKSP. The whole CDR3 protein is CSAQGQGKSPLHF.

This clone was detected many times. Read coverage stops 3 residues before the CDR3 terminus; the germline J gene supplies the remainder. V gene TRBV18 combines with J gene TRBJ1-4; D not certain. Germline V gene sequence: CDR1 KGHSH, CDR2 LQKENI. The CDR3 is 14 amino acids. V was clipped by 2 bases and J by 3 bases, with 7 bases between them. CDR3 DNA (partial): TGTGCCAGCTCACCAAGCCAGGCTAATGAAAAA. Translating gives CASSPSQANEK. The full CDR3 sequence reads CASSPSQANEKLFF.

This clone was seen at least ten times. The read stops 3 residues short of the end of the CDR3; the missing end is completed from the germline J gene. The chain combines TRBV29-1 with TRBJ1-1; 10 nucleotides line up with TRBD1. J was trimmed by 5 bases and V by 4 bases; bases with no gene match: 4. The CDR3 has 13 amino acids. The germline gives CDR1 SQVTM, CDR2 ANQGSEA. CDR3 DNA, as far as it was read: TGCAGCGTTGGGGGGGGACAGGGGACTGAA. It translates to CSVGGGQGTE. Given in full, the CDR3 is CSVGGGQGTEAFF.

The sample holds many counts of this clone. The sequenced fragment ends 3 residues before the CDR3 boundary, so the rest is inferred from the germline J gene. V and J are TRBV12-3 or TRBV12-4 and TRBJ2-7; D is unclear. The V end was cut by 4 bases, the J end by 4 bases, with 11 bases between. The CDR3 has 13 residues. CDR3 bases read: TGTGCCAGCAGTTACACAAACCCTTACGAG. Amino acid sequence: CASSYTNPYE. The whole CDR3 region reads CASSYTNPYEQYF.

This clone occurred many times. The missing CDR3 end, 3 residues past where the read stops, is filled in from the germline J gene. The chain employs TRBV16 and TRBJ1-5; TRBD1 agrees at 8 bases. Germline V gene lookup returns CDR1 KGHSY and CDR2 FQNENV. This CDR3 is built from 16 residues. V lost 4 bases to trimming and J lost 1 base; unmatched junction nucleotides: 6. CDR3 DNA, as far as it was read: TGTGCCAGCAGCCCCGGACAGGGACTAAGCAATCAGCCC. Translation: CASSPGQGLSNQP. The full CDR3 reads CASSPGQGLSNQPQHF.

This clone was observed many times. The CDR3 is cut off 3 residues early in the read; its end comes from the germline J gene. The gene calls are TRBV12-3 or TRBV12-4 and TRBJ2-3; 8 nucleotides line up with TRBD2. This CDR3 contains 16 residues. The V and J ends lost 5 bases and 2 bases, in that order; junction bases with no gene match: 9. The CDR3 here is CASSRGGVLITDTQYF. Incomplete CDR3 DNA: TGTGCCAGCAGTCGGGGGGGGGTTCTTATCACAGATACG.

This clone was detected ten times or more. The CDR3 is cut off 3 residues early in the read; its end comes from the germline J gene. The rearrangement joins TRBV6-1 to TRBJ2-5, with 9 bases identical to TRBD2. Germline CDR1 and CDR2: MNHNS and SASEGT. Trimming cost V 1 base and J 5 bases; bases outside gene matches: 8. The length of the CDR3 is 16 residues. CDR3: CASSEGPSGAWETQYF. The CDR3 DNA, read in part, is TGTGCCAGCAGTGAAGGGCCTAGCGGGGCCTGGGAGACC.

This clone has at least ten counts. The read falls 3 residues short of the CDR3 end, and the missing part is taken from the germline J gene. This chain uses TRBV10-3 with TRBJ1-1; 8 bases map to TRBD1. Germline CDR1 is ENHRY and CDR2 is SYGVKD. This CDR3 has 16 amino acids. J was trimmed by 0 bases and V by 2 bases; bases with no gene match: 5. The covered CDR3 bases are TGTGCCATCAGTGAGCCCGGGACAGGAATGAACACTGAA. Its protein product is CAISEPGTGMNTE. The full-length CDR3 reads as CAISEPGTGMNTEAFF.

There are many counts of this clone. CDR3 residues: CASSSGQGIYEQYF. Partial CDR3 DNA: TGCGCCAGCAGCTCGGGACAGGGTATCTACGAG. V gene TRBV5-1 combines with J gene TRBJ2-7; 9 bases match TRBD1. The read ends 3 residues shy of where the CDR3 ends; the end is completed using the germline J gene. CDR1 and CDR2 from the germline V gene are SGHRS and YFSETQ. V shed 3 bases, J shed 3 bases, and the junction held 4 bases outside the gene matches. This CDR3 contains 14 residues.

This clone was picked up many times. The read comes to an end 3 residues before the CDR3 does, leaving the germline J gene to fill in the end. This chain joins TRBV2 and TRBJ2-2; D is ambiguous. CDR3 length: 13 residues. The germline gives CDR1 SNHLY, CDR2 FYNNEI. Incomplete CDR3 DNA: TGTGCTGTACCGGTGGTTAACACCGGGGAG. Translating it yields CAVPVVNTGE. The whole CDR3 region reads CAVPVVNTGELFF.